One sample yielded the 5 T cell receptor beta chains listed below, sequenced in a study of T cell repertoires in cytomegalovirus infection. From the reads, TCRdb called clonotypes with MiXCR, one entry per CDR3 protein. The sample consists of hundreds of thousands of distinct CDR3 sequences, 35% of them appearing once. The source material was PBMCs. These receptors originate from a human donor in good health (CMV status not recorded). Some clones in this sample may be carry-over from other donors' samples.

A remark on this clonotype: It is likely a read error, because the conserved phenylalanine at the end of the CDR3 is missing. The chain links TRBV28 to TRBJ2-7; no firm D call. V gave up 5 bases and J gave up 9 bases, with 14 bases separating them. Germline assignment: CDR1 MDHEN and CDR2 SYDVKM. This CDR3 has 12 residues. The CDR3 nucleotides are TGTGCCAGCAGTCCGCCCGGGCGAGCGCAGTACTTA. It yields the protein CASSPPGRAQYL.

CDR3 coding DNA: TGTGCCAGCAGTCCTACGAAAGGGACCCTCAGCAATCAGCCCCAGCATTTT. It codes for CASSPTKGTLSNQPQHF. The rearrangement links TRBV28 to TRBJ1-5; D is perhaps TRBD1 (5 bases). The CDR3 is made up of 17 amino acids. Germline CDR1 and CDR2: MDHEN and SYDVKM. The V end was cut by 5 bases, the J end by 1 base, with 18 bases between.

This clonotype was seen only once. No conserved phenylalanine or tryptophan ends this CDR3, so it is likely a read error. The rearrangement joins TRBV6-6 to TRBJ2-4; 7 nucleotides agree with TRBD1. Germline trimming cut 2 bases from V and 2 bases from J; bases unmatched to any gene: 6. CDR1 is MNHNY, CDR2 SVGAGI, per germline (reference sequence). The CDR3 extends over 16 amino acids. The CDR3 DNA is TGTGCCAGCAGTTACCGCACAGGGGTTCCCAAAAACATTCAGTACTTA. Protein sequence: CASSYRTGVPKNIQYL.

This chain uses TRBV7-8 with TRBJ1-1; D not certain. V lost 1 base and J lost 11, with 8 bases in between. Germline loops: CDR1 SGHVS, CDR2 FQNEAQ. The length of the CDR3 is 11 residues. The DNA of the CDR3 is TGTGCCAGCAGCTTAGGCTGGTCGGCTTTCTTT. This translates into CASSLGWSAFF.

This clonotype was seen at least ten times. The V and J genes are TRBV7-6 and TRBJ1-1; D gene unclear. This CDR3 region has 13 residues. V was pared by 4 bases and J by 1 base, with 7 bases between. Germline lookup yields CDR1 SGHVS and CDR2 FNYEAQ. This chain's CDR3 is CASSSYTNTEAFF. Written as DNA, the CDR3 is TGTGCCAGCAGCTCCTATACGAACACTGAAGCTTTCTTT.